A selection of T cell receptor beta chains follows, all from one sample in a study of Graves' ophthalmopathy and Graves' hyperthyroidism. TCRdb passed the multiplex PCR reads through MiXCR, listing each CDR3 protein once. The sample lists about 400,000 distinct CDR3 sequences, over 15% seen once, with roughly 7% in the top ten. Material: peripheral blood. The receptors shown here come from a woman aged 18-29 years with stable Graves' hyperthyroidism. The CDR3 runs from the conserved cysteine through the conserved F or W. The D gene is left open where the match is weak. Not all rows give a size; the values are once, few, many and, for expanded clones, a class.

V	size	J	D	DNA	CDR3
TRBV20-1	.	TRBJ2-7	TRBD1	TGCAGTGCTCCCGGGACAGGGGGCGATTGGGGCGAGCAGTACTTC	CSAPGTGGDWGEQYF
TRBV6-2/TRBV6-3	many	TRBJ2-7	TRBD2	TGTGCCAGCAAAGGACTAGCGGGGGGCCAATCCTACGAGCAGTACTTC	CASKGLAGGQSYEQYF
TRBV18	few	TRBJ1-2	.	TGTGCCAGCTCACCGGACGGACGATCTTATGGCTACACCTTC	CASSPDGRSYGYTF
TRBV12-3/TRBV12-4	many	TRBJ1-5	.	TGTGCCAGCAGTTTAACGGGGGCCCAGCCCCAGCATTTT	CASSLTGAQPQHF
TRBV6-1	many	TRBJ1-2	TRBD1	TGTGCCAGCAGTGAAGGGGGACAGGATCGAGGCTACACCTTC	CASSEGGQDRGYTF
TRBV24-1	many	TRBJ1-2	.	TGTGCCACCAGTGATTCTATAGCTAACTATGGCTACACCTTC	CATSDSIANYGYTF
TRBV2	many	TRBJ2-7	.	TGTGCCAGCAGGTTATCCTACGAGCAGTACTTC	CASRLSYEQYF
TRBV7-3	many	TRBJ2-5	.	TGTGCCACCTCACTGTACCAAGAGACCCAGTACTTC	CATSLYQETQYF
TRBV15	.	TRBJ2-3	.	TGTGCCACCAGCAGGGCCTGGGATACGCAGTATTTT	CATSRAWDTQYF
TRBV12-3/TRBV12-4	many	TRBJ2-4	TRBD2	TGTGCCAGCAGACCCTTTACGGGAGGTAGTATCATTCAGTACTTC	CASRPFTGGSIIQYF
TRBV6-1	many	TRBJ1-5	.	TGTGCCAGCAGTGAAGTAAGCAATCAGCCCCAGCATTTT	CASSEVSNQPQHF
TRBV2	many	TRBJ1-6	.	TGTGCCAGCAGTGAGATAGCAAATTCACCCCTCCACTTT	CASSEIANSPLHF
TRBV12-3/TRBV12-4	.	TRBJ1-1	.	TGTGCCAGCATCCTTGGGGGCCCGGGCACTGAAGCTTTCTTT	CASILGGPGTEAFF
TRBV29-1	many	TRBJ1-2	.	TGCAGCGTTGAGTTCGGACCGGAGGGAGGCTACACCTTC	CSVEFGPEGGYTF
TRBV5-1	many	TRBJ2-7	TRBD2	TGCGCCAGCAGCTTGGAGACGGGGGGCTACGAGCAGTACTTC	CASSLETGGYEQYF
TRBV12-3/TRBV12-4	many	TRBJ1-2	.	TGTGCCAGCAGTCGGGACCCCGGGAGGGGCTACACCTTC	CASSRDPGRGYTF
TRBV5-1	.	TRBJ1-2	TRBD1	TGCGTCAGCAGCTCCCACCCGGGACAGGGATATGGCTACACCTTC	CVSSSHPGQGYGYTF
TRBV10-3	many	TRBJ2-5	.	TGTGCCATCAGTGGAGCAGAGAATGGCGAGACCCAGTACTTC	CAISGAENGETQYF
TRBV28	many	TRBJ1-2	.	TGTGCCAGCAGTTTACCTCGTCCGCCCGGGACAACGAGAGGCTACACCTTC	CASSLPRPPGTTRGYTF